This is a list of T cell receptor beta chains from one sample in a study of T cells in localized non-small cell lung cancer. Method: immunoSEQ multiplex PCR; TCRdb's copy keeps in-frame clones and lacks some. The sample consists of about 130,000 clones, about 90% of them appearing once. Here the sequenced sample was peripheral blood, taken before any cancer treatment. The source is a female donor over 55 with stage I lung adenocarcinoma. The conserved cysteine and the conserved F or W are not part of the CDR3 here. Clone size appears in some rows only: once, few, many, or a class for an expanded clone.

clone_size: .
v_call: TRBV6-6
cdr3_length: 12
j_call: TRBJ1-2
cdr3_aa: ASSSAGRYYGYT

clone_size: .
v_call: TRBV25-1
cdr3_length: 14
j_call: TRBJ2-2
cdr3_aa: ASSELGGVGTGELF

clone_size: .
v_call: TRBV27
cdr3_length: 11
j_call: TRBJ2-7
cdr3_aa: ASSSGQSYEQY

clone_size: .
v_call: TRBV7-6
cdr3_length: 12
j_call: TRBJ1-1
cdr3_aa: ASSPTRTGPEAF

clone_size: .
v_call: TRBV18
cdr3_length: 12
j_call: TRBJ2-5
cdr3_aa: ASSRAGWGETQY

clone_size: .
v_call: TRBV11-2
cdr3_length: 12
j_call: TRBJ2-2
cdr3_aa: ASTASLNTGELF

clone_size: .
v_call: TRBV29-1
cdr3_length: 11
j_call: TRBJ2-3
cdr3_aa: SGEESMGDTQY

clone_size: .
v_call: TRBV18
cdr3_length: 11
j_call: TRBJ2-2
cdr3_aa: ASSTGQTGELF

clone_size: .
v_call: TRBV7-9
cdr3_length: 12
j_call: TRBJ2-4
cdr3_aa: ASSPPGAKNIQY

clone_size: few
v_call: TRBV7-9
cdr3_length: 16
j_call: TRBJ2-1
cdr3_aa: ASSLVSLSGRGAIEQF

clone_size: once
v_call: TRBV5-1
cdr3_length: 15
j_call: TRBJ2-7
cdr3_aa: ASSLAGVGRDPYEQY

clone_size: .
v_call: TRBV19
cdr3_length: 9
j_call: TRBJ2-4
cdr3_aa: ASASKNIQY

clone_size: .
v_call: TRBV9
cdr3_length: 11
j_call: TRBJ1-2
cdr3_aa: ASSVGGNYGYT

clone_size: .
v_call: TRBV5-3
cdr3_length: 13
j_call: TRBJ2-7
cdr3_aa: ARSIQGFPNYEQY

clone_size: .
v_call: TRBV27
cdr3_length: 16
j_call: TRBJ2-7
cdr3_aa: ASSLRGSLSPLPTEQY

clone_size: .
v_call: TRBV21-1
cdr3_length: 12
j_call: TRBJ2-7
cdr3_aa: ASTAGTSGYEQY

clone_size: .
v_call: TRBV5-1
cdr3_length: 14
j_call: TRBJ2-3
cdr3_aa: ASSTSTVLNTDTQY

clone_size: .
v_call: TRBV13
cdr3_length: 12
j_call: TRBJ2-7
cdr3_aa: ASSPASGTYEQY

clone_size: .
v_call: TRBV28
cdr3_length: 14
j_call: TRBJ1-1
cdr3_aa: ASRRGTGERNTEAF

clone_size: .
v_call: TRBV7-3
cdr3_length: 13
j_call: TRBJ2-7
cdr3_aa: ASSYRAGTGYEQY

clone_size: .
v_call: TRBV5-1
cdr3_length: 13
j_call: TRBJ1-4
cdr3_aa: ASSSGQPTNEKLF

clone_size: .
v_call: TRBV7-2
cdr3_length: 12
j_call: TRBJ2-3
cdr3_aa: AALRSQYTDTQY

clone_size: once
v_call: TRBV18
cdr3_length: 11
j_call: TRBJ2-5
cdr3_aa: ASSPPQEGTQY

clone_size: once
v_call: TRBV19
cdr3_length: 12
j_call: TRBJ2-7
cdr3_aa: ASSGIQGAYEQY

clone_size: .
v_call: TRBV10-2
cdr3_length: 14
j_call: TRBJ2-2
cdr3_aa: ASSDWEGWNTGELF

clone_size: .
v_call: TRBV7-9
cdr3_length: 10
j_call: TRBJ2-5
cdr3_aa: ASSSEQETQY

clone_size: .
v_call: TRBV5-1
cdr3_length: 10
j_call: TRBJ2-7
cdr3_aa: ASSFVEGEQY

clone_size: .
v_call: TRBV30
cdr3_length: 11
j_call: TRBJ2-7
cdr3_aa: AWKKDGYYEQY

clone_size: .
v_call: TRBV19
cdr3_length: 10
j_call: TRBJ1-5
cdr3_aa: ATRTGNQPQH

clone_size: .
v_call: TRBV30
cdr3_length: 11
j_call: TRBJ1-5
cdr3_aa: AWSVRGGHLQH

clone_size: .
v_call: TRBV19
cdr3_length: 8
j_call: TRBJ2-3
cdr3_aa: ASRGGTQY

clone_size: .
v_call: TRBV5-1
cdr3_length: 13
j_call: TRBJ2-2
cdr3_aa: ASSSGASNTGELF

clone_size: .
v_call: TRBV5-4
cdr3_length: 14
j_call: TRBJ2-5
cdr3_aa: ASSLEGARARETQY

clone_size: .
v_call: TRBV7-9
cdr3_length: 14
j_call: TRBJ1-2
cdr3_aa: ASSNLLEQADYGYT

clone_size: few
v_call: TRBV9
cdr3_length: 13
j_call: TRBJ2-7
cdr3_aa: ASSPGGTGLFEQY

clone_size: .
v_call: TRBV10-3
cdr3_length: 14
j_call: TRBJ2-3
cdr3_aa: AISELSSGSTDTQY

clone_size: .
v_call: TRBV28
cdr3_length: 12
j_call: TRBJ1-5
cdr3_aa: ASSLGQGDQPQH

clone_size: .
v_call: TRBV5-1
cdr3_length: 12
j_call: TRBJ1-3
cdr3_aa: ASSIGTGDSTIY

clone_size: .
v_call: TRBV28
cdr3_length: 11
j_call: TRBJ1-5
cdr3_aa: ASSSWSGQPQH

clone_size: once
v_call: TRBV27
cdr3_length: 13
j_call: TRBJ2-1
cdr3_aa: ASSSYLSSYNEQF

clone_size: few
v_call: TRBV6-5
cdr3_length: 8
j_call: TRBJ2-7
cdr3_aa: ASSYEVGY

clone_size: .
v_call: TRBV30
cdr3_length: 13
j_call: TRBJ2-7
cdr3_aa: AGQGFPGQSLEQY

clone_size: once
v_call: TRBV7-2
cdr3_length: 11
j_call: TRBJ2-7
cdr3_aa: ASSPWTGGEQY

clone_size: .
v_call: TRBV10-3
cdr3_length: 15
j_call: TRBJ2-2
cdr3_aa: AISEPGTSGSSGELF

clone_size: .
v_call: TRBV6-6
cdr3_length: 13
j_call: TRBJ2-7
cdr3_aa: ASSYRTSESYEQY

clone_size: few
v_call: TRBV14
cdr3_length: 14
j_call: TRBJ1-2
cdr3_aa: ASSQVPGRGLRGYT

clone_size: once
v_call: TRBV2
cdr3_length: 11
j_call: TRBJ2-3
cdr3_aa: ASRGELIDTQY

clone_size: .
v_call: TRBV5-1
cdr3_length: 12
j_call: TRBJ2-1
cdr3_aa: ASSLTRGRTEQF

clone_size: .
v_call: TRBV21-1
cdr3_length: 15
j_call: TRBJ2-2
cdr3_aa: ASPLHGTGDPTGELF

clone_size: .
v_call: TRBV6-5
cdr3_length: 12
j_call: TRBJ2-5
cdr3_aa: ASSSRWGGETQY

clone_size: .
v_call: TRBV28
cdr3_length: 12
j_call: TRBJ1-5
cdr3_aa: ASSRDRGHQPQH

clone_size: .
v_call: TRBV5-6
cdr3_length: 13
j_call: TRBJ1-5
cdr3_aa: ASLLWGLGNQPQH

clone_size: .
v_call: TRBV7-9
cdr3_length: 13
j_call: TRBJ2-5
cdr3_aa: ASSSLGGTKETQY

clone_size: .
v_call: TRBV28
cdr3_length: 14
j_call: TRBJ2-7
cdr3_aa: ASSLSLGTGGYEQY

clone_size: .
v_call: TRBV10-3
cdr3_length: 12
j_call: TRBJ1-1
cdr3_aa: AISQKVEVTEAF